The 4 T cell receptor beta chains given below trace back to one sample, sequenced in a study of CD8 T cells in ankylosing spondylitis. The study's findings and limits: Roughly 8 highly homologous variants made up a TCR beta motif, and this motif appeared characteristic of ankylosing spondylitis blood.

No antigen is known for these receptors. TCRdb re-derived calls from the 5' RACE reads in MiXCR, one entry per CDR3 protein. The profile shows hundreds of thousands of distinct CDR3 sequences, 12% of them singletons. Sequenced input: blood, either unsorted or a sorted T cell fraction (not recorded which). These receptors were collected from a male donor with ankylosing spondylitis.

In its sample, this clonotype was seen a few times. The V and J genes are TRBV11-2 and TRBJ1-2; D ambiguous. The CDR3 loop spans 14 amino acids. CDR1 SGHAT and CDR2 FQNNGV come from the germline V gene. Trimming stripped 5 bases from V and 6 bases from J, with 16 bases between. CDR3 nucleotide sequence: TGTGCCAGCAGCCCGGGTCGCGGGCAGGATGGCTACACCTTC. It translates to CASSPGRGQDGYTF. Based on the CDR3 plus reference TRBV11-2 and TRBJ1-2, the full variable domain is EAGVAQSPRYKIIEKRQSVAFWCNPISGHATLYWYQQILGQGPKLLIQFQNNGVVDDSQLPKDRFSAERLKGVDSTLKIQPAKLEDSAVYLCASSPGRGQDGYTFGSGTRLTVV.

Many counts were recorded for this clonotype. This chain joins TRBV7-9 and TRBJ2-5; a possible D gene is TRBD2 (6 bases). Germline lookup yields CDR1 SEHNR and CDR2 FQNEAQ (reference sequence). The CDR3 runs 16 residues. Trimming pared 6 bases from V and 6 bases from J, leaving 23 bases between. CDR3 loop: CASSPGGTPGGKTQYF. In nucleotides, the CDR3 is TGTGCCAGCAGTCCCGGAGGTACACCCGGAGGGAAGACCCAGTACTTC. Full variable domain (outside the CDR3, taken from reference TRBV7-9 and TRBJ2-5): DTGVSQNPRHKITKRGQNVTFRCDPISEHNRLYWYRQTLGQGPEFLTYFQNEAQLEKSRLLSDRFSAERPKGSFSTLEIQRTEQGDSAMYLCASSPGGTPGGKTQYFGPGTRLLVL.

This clonotype was observed a handful of times. This CDR3 is CSARDAPRNIYNEQFF. The CDR3 DNA sequence: TGCAGTGCTAGAGATGCGCCCAGGAATATCTACAATGAGCAGTTCTTC. J is TRBJ2-1 and V is TRBV20-1; D gene ambiguous. The CDR3 sequence is 16 residues long. The germline gives CDR1 DFQATT, CDR2 SNEGSKA (reference sequence). The germline V and J ends were trimmed by 0 bases and 3 bases, with 15 bases remaining between them.

Note on this clonotype: A much larger clone sits a single nucleotide away, making a read error possible. The gene calls are TRBV18 and TRBJ1-4; no clear D gene. V was shortened by 2 bases and J by 6 bases, with 7 bases between the two germline ends. The germline CDR1 and CDR2 sequences are KGHSH and LQKENI. This CDR3 has 13 amino acids. In DNA, the CDR3 is TGTGCCAGCTCACCAGACGGGGATGAAAAACTGTTTTTT. This translates into CASSPDGDEKLFF. The full variable domain, with the rest looked up from reference TRBV18 and TRBJ1-4, is NAGVMQNPRHLVRRRGQEARLRCSPMKGHSHVYWYRQLPEEGLKFMVYLQKENIIDESGMPKERFSAEFPKEGPSILRIQQVVRGDSAAYFCASSPDGDEKLFFGSGTQLSVL.